This T cell receptor (beta chain) was captured in a study of T cells in narcolepsy. CDR1 is SGDLS, CDR2 YYNGEE, per germline. The CDR3 length is 19 residues. V shed 4 bases, J shed 1 base, and the junction held 10 bases outside the gene matches. Assay: immunoSEQ multiplex PCR; the TCRdb copy retains only in-frame clones and omits some. Altogether 25,000 to 35,000 clones are present, about four fifths being singletons, with the ten largest covering 0.5% to 0.85%. The sample was memory (CD45RA-) CD4+ T cells from blood. The gene calls are TRBV9 and TRBJ2-5; 16 nucleotides line up with TRBD2. The sequence was collected from a human donor in good health. The CDR3: CASSKSGTSGGAPQETQYF. Written as DNA, the CDR3 is TGTGCCAGCAGCAAGTCCGGGACTAGCGGGGGGGCCCCCCAAGAGACCCAGTACTTC.